Listed below are T cell receptor beta chains from one sample, sequenced in a study of control samples from healthy donors and cancer patients. The protocol was immunoSEQ multiplex PCR, while the TCRdb copy is restricted to in-frame clones and leaves out a portion. The data hold under 150,000 clones, with 80% to 90% observed a single time. The sequencing input was blood. The receptor set was obtained from a man aged 35 to 55 in good health. CDR3s include the opening cysteine and the closing phenylalanine or tryptophan. Fields, in order: D gene, J gene, V gene, clone size, CDR3 protein, CDR3 DNA. A D gene is named only where the DNA matches it firmly. Size values are once, few and many counts, or a class for expanded clones, and some rows have none.

D gene: -
J gene: TRBJ1-6
V gene: TRBV12-3/TRBV12-4
clone size: -
CDR3 protein: CASSVAPNSPLHF
CDR3 DNA: TGTGCCAGCAGCGTTGCGCCAAATTCACCCCTCCACTTT

D gene: TRBD1
J gene: TRBJ1-4
V gene: TRBV25-1
clone size: -
CDR3 protein: CASSLSPGQGRRGEKLFF
CDR3 DNA: TGTGCCAGCAGCCTCTCCCCGGGACAGGGACGCAGGGGGGAAAAACTGTTTTTT

D gene: -
J gene: TRBJ1-1
V gene: TRBV15
clone size: -
CDR3 protein: CATSRARGPNTEAFF
CDR3 DNA: TGTGCCACCAGCAGAGCGAGGGGCCCGAACACTGAAGCTTTCTTT

D gene: TRBD1
J gene: TRBJ2-1
V gene: TRBV6-5
clone size: -
CDR3 protein: CASSGTDNEQFF
CDR3 DNA: TGTGCCAGCAGCGGGACAGACAATGAGCAGTTCTTC

D gene: -
J gene: TRBJ2-5
V gene: TRBV5-8
clone size: -
CDR3 protein: CASSIEGRKGETQYF
CDR3 DNA: TGTGCCAGCAGCATTGAGGGGAGGAAAGGAGAGACCCAGTACTTC

D gene: -
J gene: TRBJ2-7
V gene: TRBV9
clone size: -
CDR3 protein: CASGTARSYEQYF
CDR3 DNA: TGTGCCAGTGGTACCGCACGGTCCTACGAGCAGTACTTC

D gene: -
J gene: TRBJ2-1
V gene: TRBV24-1
clone size: -
CDR3 protein: CATSDLSGSSYNEQFF
CDR3 DNA: TGTGCCACCAGTGATCTCTCGGGGAGCTCCTACAATGAGCAGTTCTTC

D gene: TRBD1
J gene: TRBJ2-7
V gene: TRBV12-3/TRBV12-4
clone size: -
CDR3 protein: CASSRDSNYEQYF
CDR3 DNA: TGTGCCAGCAGCCGGGACAGCAACTACGAGCAGTACTTC

D gene: -
J gene: TRBJ2-5
V gene: TRBV7-9
clone size: -
CDR3 protein: CASSETGQEGETQYF
CDR3 DNA: TGTGCCAGCAGCGAAACAGGACAGGAGGGGGAGACCCAGTACTTC

D gene: -
J gene: TRBJ2-1
V gene: TRBV15
clone size: -
CDR3 protein: CATSRDQSFEQFF
CDR3 DNA: TGTGCCACCAGCAGAGATCAAAGTTTTGAGCAGTTCTTC

D gene: -
J gene: TRBJ1-1
V gene: TRBV9
clone size: -
CDR3 protein: CASSPARGNTEAFF
CDR3 DNA: TGTGCCAGCAGCCCCGCGCGGGGTAACACTGAAGCTTTCTTT

D gene: -
J gene: TRBJ2-7
V gene: TRBV5-1
clone size: -
CDR3 protein: CASSYPDTYEQYF
CDR3 DNA: TGCGCCAGCAGCTACCCAGACACCTACGAGCAGTACTTC

D gene: -
J gene: TRBJ2-5
V gene: TRBV30
clone size: -
CDR3 protein: CAWSLGGPKTQYF
CDR3 DNA: TGTGCCTGGAGTTTAGGGGGGCCAAAGACCCAGTACTTC

D gene: TRBD1
J gene: TRBJ1-4
V gene: TRBV10-3
clone size: -
CDR3 protein: CAISESSGGEKLFF
CDR3 DNA: TGTGCCATCAGTGAGTCGTCAGGGGGGGAAAAACTGTTTTTT

D gene: TRBD2
J gene: TRBJ2-1
V gene: TRBV24-1
clone size: -
CDR3 protein: CATSVPGGNNEQFF
CDR3 DNA: TGTGCCACCAGTGTCCCGGGGGGTAATAATGAGCAGTTCTTC

D gene: TRBD1
J gene: TRBJ2-7
V gene: TRBV29-1
clone size: -
CDR3 protein: CSVGRGPSYEQYF
CDR3 DNA: TGCAGCGTTGGCAGGGGGCCCTCCTACGAGCAGTACTTC

D gene: -
J gene: TRBJ2-2
V gene: TRBV27
clone size: once
CDR3 protein: CASRQEGRVTGELFF
CDR3 DNA: TGTGCCAGCAGACAGGAGGGTCGGGTAACCGGGGAGCTGTTTTTT

D gene: -
J gene: TRBJ1-1
V gene: TRBV11-3
clone size: -
CDR3 protein: CASSWGASRAEAFF
CDR3 DNA: TGTGCCAGCAGCTGGGGCGCTAGCAGGGCTGAAGCTTTCTTT

D gene: -
J gene: TRBJ1-1
V gene: TRBV6-1
clone size: -
CDR3 protein: CASSEILNTEAFF
CDR3 DNA: TGTGCCAGCAGTGAAATATTAAACACTGAAGCTTTCTTT

D gene: TRBD1
J gene: TRBJ1-4
V gene: TRBV9
clone size: -
CDR3 protein: CASSVGTGDYEKLFF
CDR3 DNA: TGTGCCAGCAGCGTAGGGACAGGTGACTATGAAAAACTGTTTTTT

D gene: -
J gene: TRBJ2-7
V gene: TRBV14
clone size: -
CDR3 protein: CASSQMASWRYEQYF
CDR3 DNA: TGTGCCAGCAGCCAAATGGCCTCATGGCGCTACGAGCAGTACTTC

D gene: TRBD2
J gene: TRBJ2-1
V gene: TRBV11-2
clone size: -
CDR3 protein: CASSSGLAGYNEQFF
CDR3 DNA: TGTGCCAGCAGCTCGGGACTAGCGGGCTACAATGAGCAGTTCTTC

D gene: TRBD2
J gene: TRBJ2-3
V gene: TRBV6-1
clone size: few
CDR3 protein: CASSGTSGGVTDTQYF
CDR3 DNA: TGTGCCAGCAGTGGAACTAGCGGGGGGGTCACAGATACGCAGTATTTT

D gene: -
J gene: TRBJ2-1
V gene: TRBV2
clone size: -
CDR3 protein: CASTSDTYNEQFF
CDR3 DNA: TGTGCCAGCACGTCGGACACCTACAATGAGCAGTTCTTC

D gene: -
J gene: TRBJ2-7
V gene: TRBV15
clone size: -
CDR3 protein: CATSRDPVYEQYF
CDR3 DNA: TGTGCCACCAGCAGAGATCCGGTCTACGAGCAGTACTTC

D gene: -
J gene: TRBJ1-1
V gene: TRBV6-6
clone size: -
CDR3 protein: CASSYSGEAEAFF
CDR3 DNA: TGTGCCAGCAGTTACTCGGGGGAGGCTGAAGCTTTCTTT

D gene: -
J gene: TRBJ1-5
V gene: TRBV7-2
clone size: -
CDR3 protein: CASSFNGQPQHF
CDR3 DNA: TGTGCCAGCAGCTTCAATGGTCAGCCCCAGCATTTT

D gene: -
J gene: TRBJ1-5
V gene: TRBV6-1
clone size: -
CDR3 protein: CASSENRQTPQHF
CDR3 DNA: TGTGCCAGCAGTGAAAACAGACAAACGCCCCAGCATTTT

D gene: -
J gene: TRBJ1-2
V gene: TRBV2
clone size: -
CDR3 protein: CASRRGGANYGYTF
CDR3 DNA: TGTGCCAGCAGGCGAGGGGGGGCTAACTATGGCTACACCTTC

D gene: TRBD2
J gene: TRBJ2-7
V gene: TRBV7-2
clone size: -
CDR3 protein: CASSPPLAGGYYEQYF
CDR3 DNA: TGTGCCAGCAGCCCGCCACTAGCGGGGGGATATTACGAGCAGTACTTC

D gene: -
J gene: TRBJ2-3
V gene: TRBV18
clone size: -
CDR3 protein: CASSPERGSTDTQYF
CDR3 DNA: TGTGCCAGCTCCCCTGAGAGGGGAAGCACAGATACGCAGTATTTT

D gene: TRBD1
J gene: TRBJ1-5
V gene: TRBV18
clone size: -
CDR3 protein: CASSHGQGDQPQHF
CDR3 DNA: TGTGCCAGCTCACACGGACAGGGGGACCAGCCCCAGCATTTT

D gene: -
J gene: TRBJ1-3
V gene: TRBV6-5
clone size: -
CDR3 protein: CASTSRTPGNTIYF
CDR3 DNA: TGTGCCAGCACCTCACGTACTCCTGGAAACACCATATATTTT

D gene: -
J gene: TRBJ1-6
V gene: TRBV27
clone size: -
CDR3 protein: CASSPGYGSYNSPLHF
CDR3 DNA: TGTGCCAGCAGCCCGGGGTACGGATCCTATAATTCACCCCTCCACTTT

D gene: -
J gene: TRBJ2-1
V gene: TRBV7-8
clone size: -
CDR3 protein: CASSLSGRRQFF
CDR3 DNA: TGTGCCAGCAGCTTAAGTGGCCGTCGGCAGTTCTTC

D gene: -
J gene: TRBJ2-1
V gene: TRBV5-1
clone size: -
CDR3 protein: CASRDNYYNEQFF
CDR3 DNA: TGCGCCAGCAGGGACAATTACTACAATGAGCAGTTCTTC

D gene: TRBD1
J gene: TRBJ1-2
V gene: TRBV7-3
clone size: -
CDR3 protein: CASSPRQGAEGGYTF
CDR3 DNA: TGTGCCAGCAGCCCCCGACAGGGGGCGGAGGGTGGCTACACCTTC

D gene: -
J gene: TRBJ2-3
V gene: TRBV12-3/TRBV12-4
clone size: -
CDR3 protein: CASSPRRDTQYF
CDR3 DNA: TGTGCCAGCAGTCCTCGCCGGGATACGCAGTATTTT

D gene: -
J gene: TRBJ1-5
V gene: TRBV6-6
clone size: -
CDR3 protein: CASSYYTDNQPQHF
CDR3 DNA: TGTGCCAGCAGTTACTATACAGACAATCAGCCCCAGCATTTT

D gene: TRBD1
J gene: TRBJ2-7
V gene: TRBV11-3
clone size: -
CDR3 protein: CASSLDRIGQGGHEQYF
CDR3 DNA: TGTGCCAGCAGCTTAGATCGGATTGGACAGGGGGGGCACGAGCAGTACTTC

D gene: TRBD1
J gene: TRBJ1-2
V gene: TRBV3-1/TRBV3-2
clone size: once
CDR3 protein: CASSQADRRPYGYTF
CDR3 DNA: TGTGCCAGCAGCCAAGCGGACAGGCGACCCTATGGCTACACCTTC